The sequence of this T cell receptor (beta chain) was determined in a study of shared clonotypes between healthy human individuals. Per the original methods: Junction-only immunoSEQ sequences carried no quality scores, so filtering differed. Sequenced by immunoSEQ multiplex PCR; TCRdb stores in-frame clones only, minus some. The DNA gave D and trimming, while V, J and clone size come from that table. The data show millions of clones, with approximately 94% seen just once and 1.5% to 2% held by the top ten. This clone was seen a handful of times. Naive CD8 populations comprised CD45RO-negative cells positively selected for CCR7, excluding terminally differentiated effector memory CD45RA+ cells. Every contributor of samples was a Caucasian grown-up residing in Nashville, Tennessee. This CDR3 comprises 14 residues. Trimming left V 4 bases short and J 7 bases short, with 17 bases between. The germline CDR1 and CDR2 sequences are KGHSH and LQKENI.

This sequence originates from a man aged 18 to 30 in good health. Some clones in this sample may be carry-over from other donors' samples. The specimen sequenced was naive CD8+ T cells from PBMCs. This chain joins TRBV18 and TRBJ2-7, with D perhaps TRBD2 (7 bases). The CDR3 loop is CASSRTRGGEEQYF. The CDR3 nucleotides are TGTGCCAGCTCACGGACGAGGGGGGGCGAAGAGCAGTACTTC.